The next 18 T cell receptor beta chains were all read from a single sample in a study of T cells in Graves' hyperthyroidism and ophthalmopathy. Researchers amplified the TCR beta CDR3 regions from RNA transcripts. RT-PCR in the first round (using the HTBI primer set) targeted the TCR CDR3. TCRdb independently ran MiXCR on the multiplex PCR reads; one entry per CDR3 protein. Seen here are around 440,000 distinct CDR3 sequences, approximately 14% observed once, and the top ten hold 11% to 15%. Specimen: blood. These TCRs come from a woman aged 18-35 years with Graves' hyperthyroidism.

Ten or more counts support this clonotype. The chain is built from TRBV20-1 and TRBJ2-3, with 8 bases fitting TRBD1. This CDR3 is built from 15 residues. Germline-derived CDR1 and CDR2 are DFQATT and SNEGSKA (reference sequence). The V and J ends lost 0 bases and 2 bases, in that order; junction bases with no gene match: 4. The CDR3 DNA is TGCAGTGCTAGAGATTCGGACAGGGACACAGATACGCAGTATTTT. Translated, it gives CSARDSDRDTDTQYF.

The table lists this clonotype with many counts. The chain couples TRBV13 to TRBJ2-3; either TRBD1 or TRBD2 may fit D (5 bases each). CDR1 PRHDT and CDR2 FYEKMQ come from the germline V gene (reference sequence). CDR3 length equals 14 residues. V was cut by 2 bases and J by 3 bases, with 9 bases left in between. The chain's CDR3 is CASSLYGGTDTQYF. As DNA, the CDR3 is TGTGCCAGCAGCTTATATGGGGGAACAGATACGCAGTATTTT.

This clonotype was observed at least ten times. The gene calls are TRBV2 and TRBJ2-5; 7 nucleotides match TRBD2. The ends lost 8 bases at V and 6 bases at J; junction bases unmatched: 9. The CDR3 length is 13 residues. Germline-derived CDR1 and CDR2 are SNHLY and FYNNEI. This chain's CDR3 is CASPQTSSQTQYF. As DNA, the CDR3 is TGTGCCAGCCCACAGACTAGCTCCCAGACCCAGTACTTC.

Ten or more counts support this clonotype. The junction does not match germline at one end; this may be a read error. V is TRBV3-1 and J is TRBJ1-1; D ambiguous. This CDR3 comprises 14 residues. Germline values: CDR1 LGHDT, CDR2 YNNKEL (reference sequence). This CDR3 reads CASRQGTGGTEAFF. The CDR3 DNA reads as TGTGCCAGCAGACAAGGCACGGGAGGGACTGAAGCTTTCTTT.

The genes are TRBV20-1 and TRBJ2-3; 12 nucleotides align to TRBD1. The CDR3 is 15 residues long. The V and J ends lost 3 bases and 4 bases, in that order; junction bases with no gene match: 5. Germline V gene lookup returns CDR1 DFQATT and CDR2 SNEGSKA (reference sequence). The CDR3 sequence is CSASSGQGAADTQYF. CDR3 coding DNA: TGCAGTGCTAGTTCGGGACAGGGGGCCGCAGATACGCAGTATTTT.

There are many counts of this clonotype. CDR3 coding DNA: TGTGCCAGCTTATCTTACCGGGACACCAACTCCTACGAGCAGTACTTC. It specifies CASLSYRDTNSYEQYF. This sequence joins TRBV13 and TRBJ2-7; a possible D gene is TRBD1 (6 bases). There are 16 residues in the CDR3. The germline gives CDR1 PRHDT, CDR2 FYEKMQ (reference sequence). With 8 bases removed from V and 0 bases from J, the gap between germline ends came to 20 bases.

Turning to this clonotype: A much larger clone lies one base from this, so it may be a read error. Here the CDR3 omits its conserved ending phenylalanine or tryptophan, so a read error is the likely source. The genes are TRBV6-1 and TRBJ1-1, with D possibly matching TRBD1 (5 bases). V dropped 5 bases and J dropped 6 bases, with 7 bases sitting between them. In germline, CDR1 is MNHNS, CDR2 SASEGT. CDR3 size: 11 residues. CDR3 in amino acids: CASSRGPEAFL. Here the CDR3 DNA reads TGTGCCAGCAGTCGGGGACCTGAAGCTTTCCTT.

The rearrangement joins TRBV5-1 to TRBJ2-7; 11 nucleotides agree with TRBD1. Germline-derived CDR1 and CDR2 are SGHRS and YFSETQ. Germline trimming cut 7 bases from V and 5 bases from J; bases unmatched to any gene: 8. CDR3 length: 14 amino acids. The CDR3 DNA reads TGCGCCAGCGGATTAGGACAGGGGGCCCACGAGCAGTACTTC. Translating it yields CASGLGQGAHEQYF.

On this clonotype itself: This may arise from a read error, as a much more abundant clone is one base away. The rearrangement links TRBV2 to TRBJ1-2; tentatively, D is TRBD1 (6 bases). CDR1 and CDR2 (germline): SNHLY, FYNNEI. The CDR3 totals 14 residues. V shed 7 bases and J shed 4 bases, with 16 bases lying between them. This CDR3 is CASTLGRGPYGYTF. The CDR3 region has the DNA TGTGCCAGCACTCTAGGACGGGGGCCCTATGGCTACACCTTC.

This clonotype has a count of ten or more. The chain combines TRBV12-3 or TRBV12-4 with TRBJ1-6, with D possibly TRBD1 on 6 matching bases. With 3 bases removed from V and 8 bases from J, the gap between germline ends came to 11 bases. This CDR3 is 14 amino acids long. CDR3 nucleotide sequence: TGTGCCAGCAGTTTTGGCAGGGGTTATTCACCCCTCCACTTT. Protein sequence: CASSFGRGYSPLHF.

There are many counts of this clonotype. The genes are TRBV27 and TRBJ2-1; 7 nucleotides align to TRBD1. Germline CDR1 reads MNHEY; CDR2 reads SMNVEV (reference sequence). Losses at the gene ends were 9 bases for V and 3 bases for J; bases not matched to a gene: 8. The CDR3 totals 14 residues. The CDR3 DNA follows: TGTGCCAGGAACCGGGACAGCCACTACAATGAGCAGTTCTTC. This codes for CARNRDSHYNEQFF.

The chain uses TRBV4-1 and TRBJ2-1; tentatively, D is TRBD1 or TRBD2 (5 bases each). V was trimmed by 0 bases and J by 0 bases, leaving 24 bases between them. The CDR3 runs 21 residues. CDR1 and CDR2 from the germline V gene are MGHRA and YSYEKL. The CDR3 coding sequence is TGCGCCAGCAGCCAAGATTGGGGGTCAGGCCGAAACTTAGACTCCTACAATGAGCAGTTCTTC. Its protein product is CASSQDWGSGRNLDSYNEQFF.

This clonotype was seen only a few times. The CDR3 is CASSPPTERTRDNEKLFF. The CDR3 DNA follows: TGTGCCAGCTCACCACCAACTGAGAGGACACGAGATAATGAAAAACTGTTTTTT. The chain combines TRBV18 with TRBJ1-4; TRBD1 is a possible D gene (5 bases). The V gene's germline CDR1 is KGHSH and CDR2 LQKENI. Trimming cost V 0 bases and J 4 bases, with 18 bases left between them. The CDR3 totals 18 residues.

The sample holds many counts of this clonotype. The chain is built from TRBV2 and TRBJ2-3; 9 nucleotides match TRBD2. Germline CDR1 is SNHLY and CDR2 is FYNNEI. V shed 3 bases and J 8 bases; nucleotides not matched to a gene: 6. The length of the CDR3 is 14 residues. CDR3 coding DNA: TGTGCCAGCAGTGATTTGCGGGGGGGCGGTACGCAGTATTTT. Translation gives CASSDLRGGGTQYF.

The rearrangement links TRBV29-1 to TRBJ2-3; D gene ambiguous. The germline CDR1 and CDR2 sequences are SQVTM and ANQGSEA. This CDR3 is built from 15 residues. Trimming cost V 0 bases and J 2 bases, with 12 bases left between them. CDR3 DNA sequence: TGCAGCGTTGAAGACGGGCAGCCGTACACAGATACGCAGTATTTT. Translating it yields CSVEDGQPYTDTQYF.

In this sample, this clonotype turned up a few times. The V call is TRBV6-1, the J call TRBJ1-5; D unclear. Per germline, CDR1 MNHNS and CDR2 SASEGT. CDR3 size: 13 residues. Trimming took 6 bases from V and 1 from J, leaving 7 bases between them. The DNA of the CDR3 is TGTGCCAGCAGGGGGAGAAGCAATCAGCCCCAGCATTTT. Amino acids: CASRGRSNQPQHF.

This clonotype was seen only a few times. This chain connects TRBV7-2 to TRBJ1-5, with D maybe TRBD1 (5 bases). The V gene lost 5 bases and the J gene lost 6 bases, with 14 bases spanning the gap. Germline-derived CDR1 and CDR2 are SGHTA and FQGNSA. The CDR3 sequence is 14 residues long. The CDR3 region has the DNA TGTGCCAGCAGCCAGGGTAACGTTGCTCAGCCCCAGCATTTT. It specifies CASSQGNVAQPQHF.

The V gene is TRBV6-1, the J gene TRBJ1-6; the D gene is possibly TRBD1 (5 bases). The V end was cut by 1 base, the J end by 10 bases, with 11 bases between. Germline values: CDR1 MNHNS, CDR2 SASEGT. The CDR3 has 14 residues. CDR3 sequence: CASSEGRGGSPLHF. The CDR3, as DNA: TGTGCCAGCAGTGAAGGGAGGGGTGGATCACCCCTCCACTTT.